Following are 24 T cell receptor beta chains from one sample sequenced in a study of blood T cell repertoires in COVID-19. Sequencing used immunoSEQ multiplex PCR; TCRdb keeps in-frame clones, though not all of them. The sample has roughly 300,000 clones, about 86% seen once. Sequencing used PBMCs or T cells enriched from blood (not recorded which). These TCRs come from a woman in her 40s with acute COVID-19.

The chain links TRBV5-4 to TRBJ1-4; tentatively, D is TRBD1 (6 bases). This CDR3 is built from 14 residues. Trimming pared 3 bases from V and 4 bases from J, leaving 10 bases between. Per the germline V gene, CDR1 is SGHNT and CDR2 is YYREEE (reference sequence). This CDR3 reads CASSSGQLNEKLFF. The CDR3 nucleotides read TGTGCCAGCAGCTCTGGACAGCTTAATGAAAAACTGTTTTTT.

The chain carries TRBV6-2 or TRBV6-3 and TRBJ2-2; 13 positions agree with TRBD2. V gave up 6 bases and J gave up 3 bases; unmatched junction bases: 19. The CDR3 has 21 residues. CDR1 is MNHEY, CDR2 SVGEGT, per germline. CDR3 sequence reads: CASSTTAEGLAGTFYTGELFF. The CDR3 DNA reads TGTGCCAGCAGCACGACCGCAGAGGGACTAGCGGGGACTTTTTACACCGGGGAGCTGTTTTTT.

The V gene is TRBV5-1, the J gene TRBJ2-6, with a weak D call TRBD2 (6 bases). Per the germline V gene, CDR1 is SGHRS and CDR2 is YFSETQ. This CDR3 is built from 16 residues. V lost 2 bases and J 0 bases, leaving 9 bases between the germline ends. CDR3 loop: CASSLRGNSGANVLTF. The CDR3 DNA follows: TGCGCCAGCAGCTTACGGGGGAACTCTGGGGCCAACGTCCTGACTTTC.

The chain links TRBV2 to TRBJ1-4; the D is unclear. V lost 1 base and J 6 bases, leaving 9 bases between the germline ends. Germline CDR1 reads SNHLY; CDR2 reads FYNNEI. CDR3 length equals 14 residues. The CDR3 region is CASSEGPRHEKLFF. In DNA, the CDR3 is TGTGCCAGCAGTGAAGGGCCTAGGCATGAAAAACTGTTTTTT.

This clone was seen just once. V is TRBV18 and J is TRBJ1-6; D might be TRBD1 (6 bases). V lost 2 bases and J 4 bases, leaving 6 bases between the germline ends. CDR3 size: 14 residues. CDR1 is KGHSH and CDR2 is LQKENI in the germline V gene. In DNA, the CDR3 is TGTGCCAGCTCACCAGGACAGTATAATTCACCCCTCCACTTT. Translated, it gives CASSPGQYNSPLHF. Drawing the rest from reference TRBV18 and TRBJ1-6, the complete variable domain is NAGVMQNPRHLVRRRGQEARLRCSPMKGHSHVYWYRQLPEEGLKFMVYLQKENIIDESGMPKERFSAEFPKEGPSILRIQQVVRGDSAAYFCASSPGQYNSPLHFGNGTRLTVT.

The chain carries TRBV25-1 and TRBJ1-1; 7 bases line up with TRBD1. With V trimmed by 6 bases and J by 2 bases, 6 bases remained unmatched. Germline CDR1 is MGHDK and CDR2 is SYGVNS. This CDR3 contains 14 residues. CDR3 in amino acids: CASRPTGDNTEAFF. The CDR3 DNA reads as TGTGCCAGCAGGCCAACAGGGGATAACACTGAAGCTTTCTTT. Filled out from reference TRBV25-1 and TRBJ1-1, the complete variable domain reads EADIYQTPRYLVIGTGKKITLECSQTMGHDKMYWYQQDPGMELHLIHYSYGVNSTEKGDLSSESTVSRIRTEHFPLTLESARPSHTSQYLCASRPTGDNTEAFFGQGTRLTVV.

V gene TRBV4-2 combines with J gene TRBJ1-6; TRBD1 matches 8 bases. Losses at the gene ends were 4 bases for V and 0 bases for J; bases not matched to a gene: 5. Germline CDR1 is LGHNA and CDR2 is YNFKEQ. The CDR3 length is 17 residues. The CDR3 DNA follows: TGTGCCAGCAGCCCGGGACAGGCAAACTCCTATAATTCACCCCTCCACTTT. This encodes CASSPGQANSYNSPLHF.

The V gene is TRBV18, the J gene TRBJ2-3; 7 bases are a match to TRBD1. This CDR3 spans 15 amino acids. Germline V lookup: CDR1 KGHSH, CDR2 LQKENI. With 2 bases clipped from V and 3 bases from J, the junction kept 5 bases outside the gene matches. The CDR3 loop is CASSPTGAATDTQYF. CDR3 bases: TGTGCCAGCTCACCAACAGGGGCGGCGACAGATACGCAGTATTTT. The full variable domain, rest sourced from reference TRBV18 and TRBJ2-3, is NAGVMQNPRHLVRRRGQEARLRCSPMKGHSHVYWYRQLPEEGLKFMVYLQKENIIDESGMPKERFSAEFPKEGPSILRIQQVVRGDSAAYFCASSPTGAATDTQYFGPGTRLTVL.

V and J are TRBV20-1 and TRBJ2-1; D remains unclear. The CDR3 runs to 11 residues. Germline lookup yields CDR1 DFQATT and CDR2 SNEGSKA (reference sequence). The germline V and J ends were trimmed by 6 bases and 4 bases, with 7 bases remaining between them. CDR3 sequence: CSAPEYNEQFF. CDR3 DNA: TGCAGTGCCCCGGAGTACAATGAGCAGTTCTTC.

The genes are TRBV9 and TRBJ1-2; 9 bases fit TRBD1. CDR3 length: 14 amino acids. V dropped 3 bases and J dropped 8; count of bases not matched to a gene: 8. CDR1 is SGDLS and CDR2 is YYNGEE in the germline V gene. Here the CDR3 reads CASSAQQGAWGYTF. The CDR3 nucleotides are TGTGCCAGCAGCGCCCAACAGGGGGCGTGGGGCTACACCTTC.

V and J are TRBV6-5 and TRBJ2-2; D is possibly TRBD2 (6 bases). The V and J ends lost 6 bases and 6 bases respectively, with 17 bases between them. The CDR3 contains 15 residues. Germline CDR1 MNHEY, CDR2 SVGAGI. For the CDR3, the DNA is TGTGCCAGCAGGATGGGCGGAGGGCACCCCGGGGAGCTGTTTTTT. Translation: CASRMGGGHPGELFF.

V is TRBV9 and J is TRBJ2-4; TRBD1 is a possible D gene (6 bases). The ends were cut back, 3 bases at V and 7 bases at J, with 14 bases in the middle. CDR1 is SGDLS, CDR2 YYNGEE, per germline. This CDR3 is 14 amino acids long. CDR3 amino acids: CASSASLQGNIQYF. CDR3 in DNA: TGTGCCAGCAGCGCCTCCCTACAGGGTAACATTCAGTACTTC.

V usage is TRBV15 and J usage is TRBJ2-5; 8 positions match TRBD1. CDR3 length: 15 residues. From germline, CDR1 is LNHNV and CDR2 YYDKDF (reference sequence). V shed 0 bases and J 1 base; nucleotides not matched to a gene: 1. The CDR3 reads CATSRETGAQETQYF. The DNA of the CDR3 is TGTGCCACCAGCAGAGAGACAGGGGCCCAAGAGACCCAGTACTTC.

This chain uses TRBV28 with TRBJ1-2; 10 positions match TRBD1. V was clipped by 5 bases and J by 5 bases; unmatched bases: 5. Germline V lookup: CDR1 MDHEN, CDR2 SYDVKM. The CDR3 has 14 amino acids. CDR3 sequence: CASSTSGQGYGYTF. The CDR3 DNA reads TGTGCCAGCAGTACATCGGGACAGGGGTATGGCTACACCTTC.

The rearrangement uses TRBV4-3 and TRBJ2-7; 12 bases map to TRBD2. Germline V gives CDR1 LGHNA, CDR2 YSLEER. The CDR3 runs 17 residues. V trimming: 4 bases; J trimming: 4 bases; junction bases outside the gene matches: 11. DNA of the CDR3: TGCGCCAGCAGCCCTTACCAGACTAGCGGGAGTGGGTACGAGCAGTACTTC. Protein product: CASSPYQTSGSGYEQYF.

J is TRBJ2-1 and V is TRBV4-3, with 9 bases lining up with TRBD2. Germline V gene sequence: CDR1 LGHNA, CDR2 YSLEER. The J segment lost 8 bases and the V segment lost 1 base, leaving 9 bases of the junction unmatched. The CDR3 is made up of 16 amino acids. The CDR3 is CASSQGVLAGIYEQFF. In DNA form, the CDR3 reads TGCGCCAGCAGCCAAGGGGTTCTAGCGGGAATTTATGAGCAGTTCTTC.

The CDR3 is CASSIVGGTAQETQYF. Here the CDR3 DNA reads TGTGCCAGTAGTATAGTTGGAGGCACTGCCCAAGAGACCCAGTACTTC. This chain connects TRBV19 to TRBJ2-5; possibly TRBD2 for D (5 bases). V shed 1 base and J shed 1 base, with 13 bases lying between them. CDR3 length: 16 amino acids. From germline, CDR1 is LNHDA and CDR2 SQIVND (reference sequence).

This clone appeared a single time. Written as DNA, the CDR3 is TGCGCCAGCAGTCTAGACAGGGGATCGCGCTCCTACGAGCAGTACTTC. Its translation: CASSLDRGSRSYEQYF. The chain uses TRBV5-1 and TRBJ2-7; the match to TRBD1 covers 8 bases. The ends lost 5 bases at V and 0 bases at J; junction bases unmatched: 10. CDR1 is SGHRS and CDR2 is YFSETQ in the germline V gene. The CDR3 runs 16 residues. The entire variable domain, with the rest obtained from reference TRBV5-1 and TRBJ2-7, is as follows: KAGVTQTPRYLIKTRGQQVTLSCSPISGHRSVSWYQQTPGQGLQFLFEYFSETQRNKGNFPGRFSGRQFSNSRSEMNVSTLELGDSALYLCASSLDRGSRSYEQYFGPGTRLTVT.

This clone was detected once. The J gene is TRBJ2-3, the V gene TRBV19; weak D call: TRBD1 (5 bases). V was pared by 8 bases and J by 2 bases, with 14 bases between. Germline V gene data show CDR1 as LNHDA and CDR2 as SQIVND (reference sequence). The CDR3 is made up of 14 amino acids. The chain's CDR3 is CASSRQMVTDTQYF. In DNA, the CDR3 is TGTGCCAGTTCAAGACAGATGGTCACAGATACGCAGTATTTT. The whole variable domain, filled in from reference TRBV19 and TRBJ2-3, reads DGGITQSPKYLFRKEGQNVTLSCEQNLNHDAMYWYRQDPGQGLRLIYYSQIVNDFQKGDIAEGYSVSREKKESFPLTVTSAQKNPTAFYLCASSRQMVTDTQYFGPGTRLTVL.

CDR3 sequence (DNA): TGCGCCAGCAGCTTGACAGGGGAAAATGAAAAACTGTTTTTT. It is translated as CASSLTGENEKLFF. The V gene is TRBV5-1, the J gene TRBJ1-4; TRBD1 aligns across 7 bases. Germline CDR1 is SGHRS and CDR2 is YFSETQ. The CDR3 length is 14 residues. V gave up 1 base and J gave up 5 bases; unmatched junction bases: 2.

The rearrangement links TRBV11-2 to TRBJ2-3; 9 nucleotides match TRBD2. The CDR3 has 16 amino acids. With V trimmed by 2 bases and J by 2 bases, 5 bases remained unmatched. Germline V CDR1 and CDR2: SGHAT, FQNNGV. The CDR3 is CASSLRPGLATDTQYF. CDR3 in DNA: TGTGCCAGCAGCTTAAGGCCGGGACTAGCCACAGATACGCAGTATTTT.

The J gene is TRBJ2-3, the V gene TRBV7-2, with 9 bases identical to TRBD1. This CDR3 region has 14 residues. Germline CDR1 SGHTA, CDR2 FQGNSA. The ends lost 5 bases at V and 6 bases at J; junction bases unmatched: 6. CDR3 sequence: CASSQGTGRDTQYF. CDR3 DNA: TGTGCCAGCAGCCAAGGGACAGGGAGGGATACGCAGTATTTT.

CDR3 in amino acids: CASSSPPGNGRDGYTF. CDR3 nucleotide sequence: TGTGCCAGCAGCTCCCCGCCAGGGAATGGTAGGGATGGCTACACCTTC. The chain is built from TRBV7-2 and TRBJ1-2; TRBD1 is a possible D gene (5 bases). Germline loops: CDR1 SGHTA, CDR2 FQGNSA. Between the trimmed V and J ends, which lost 4 bases and 6 bases, there was a span of 21 bases. The CDR3 consists of 16 residues.

This clone was detected only a few times. The chain carries TRBV7-9 and TRBJ2-2, with 8 positions matching TRBD1. J lost 7 bases, V lost 4 bases, and 11 bases had no gene match. This CDR3 comprises 16 residues. The V gene's germline CDR1 is SEHNR and CDR2 FQNEAQ (reference sequence). The CDR3 region is CASSSRDRSFIGELFF. CDR3 in DNA: TGTGCCAGCAGCTCCCGGGACAGGTCGTTCATCGGGGAGCTGTTTTTT.